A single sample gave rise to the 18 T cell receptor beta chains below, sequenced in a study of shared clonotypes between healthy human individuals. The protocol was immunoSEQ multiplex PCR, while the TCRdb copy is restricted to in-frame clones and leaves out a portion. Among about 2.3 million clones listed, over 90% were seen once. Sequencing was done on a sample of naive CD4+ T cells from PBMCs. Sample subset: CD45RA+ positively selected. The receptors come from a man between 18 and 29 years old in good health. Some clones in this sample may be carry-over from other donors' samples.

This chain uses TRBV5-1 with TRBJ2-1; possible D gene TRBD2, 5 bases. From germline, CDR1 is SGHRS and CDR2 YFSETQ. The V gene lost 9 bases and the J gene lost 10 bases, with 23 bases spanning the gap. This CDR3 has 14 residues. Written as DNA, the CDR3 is TGCGCCAAAGAGCGGAACCCCCTGGGCGGGGAGCAGTTCTTC. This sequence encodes CAKERNPLGGEQFF.

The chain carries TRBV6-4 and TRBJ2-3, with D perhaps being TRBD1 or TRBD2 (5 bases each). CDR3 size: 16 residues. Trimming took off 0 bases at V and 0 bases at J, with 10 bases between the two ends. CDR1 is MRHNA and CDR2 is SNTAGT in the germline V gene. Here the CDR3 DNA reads TGTGCCAGCAGTGACTCGGGGCGGGTTAGCACAGATACGCAGTATTTT. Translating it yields CASSDSGRVSTDTQYF.

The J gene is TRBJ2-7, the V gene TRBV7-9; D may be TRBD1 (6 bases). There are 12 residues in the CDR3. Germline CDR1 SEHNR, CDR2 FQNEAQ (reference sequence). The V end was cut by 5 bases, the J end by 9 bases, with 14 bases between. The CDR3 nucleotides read TGTGCCAGCAGCCTTGACGGACAGCGGCAGTACTTC. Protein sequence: CASSLDGQRQYF.

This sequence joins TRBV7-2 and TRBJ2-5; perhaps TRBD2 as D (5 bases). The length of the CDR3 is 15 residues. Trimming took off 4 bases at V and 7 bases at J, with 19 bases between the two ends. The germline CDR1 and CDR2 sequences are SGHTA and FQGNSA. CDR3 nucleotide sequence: TGTGCCAGCAGCTCCACAGCGGCCAGTTTTTGGACCCAGTACTTC. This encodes CASSSTAASFWTQYF. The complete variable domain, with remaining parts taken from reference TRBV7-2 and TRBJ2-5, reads GAGVSQSPSNKVTEKGKDVELRCDPISGHTALYWYRQSLGQGLEFLIYFQGNSAPDKSGLPSDRFSAERTGGSVSTLTIQRTQQEDSAVYLCASSSTAASFWTQYFGPGTRLLVL.

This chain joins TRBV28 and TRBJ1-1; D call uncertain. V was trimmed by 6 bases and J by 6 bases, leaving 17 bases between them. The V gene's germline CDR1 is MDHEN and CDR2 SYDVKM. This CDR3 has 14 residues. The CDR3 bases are TGTGCCAGCAGGGTGCTTAGCACGCGCGCTGAAGCTTTCTTT. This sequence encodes CASRVLSTRAEAFF. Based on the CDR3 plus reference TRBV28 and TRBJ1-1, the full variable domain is DVKVTQSSRYLVKRTGEKVFLECVQDMDHENMFWYRQDPGLGLRLIYFSYDVKMKEKGDIPEGYSVSREKKERFSLILESASTNQTSMYLCASRVLSTRAEAFFGQGTRLTVV.

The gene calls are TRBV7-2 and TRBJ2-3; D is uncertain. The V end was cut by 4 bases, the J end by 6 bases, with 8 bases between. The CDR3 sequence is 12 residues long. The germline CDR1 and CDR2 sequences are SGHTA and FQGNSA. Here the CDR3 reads CASSWTADTQYF. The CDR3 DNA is TGTGCCAGCAGCTGGACCGCCGATACGCAGTATTTT.

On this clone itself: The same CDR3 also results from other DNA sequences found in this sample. CDR3: CASSRTSGSYEQYF. As DNA, the CDR3 is TGTGCCAGCAGTAGGACTAGCGGGTCCTACGAGCAGTACTTC. The chain is built from TRBV6-5 and TRBJ2-7; 11 bases are shared with TRBD2. CDR1 is MNHEY, CDR2 SVGAGI, per germline. There are 14 residues in the CDR3. The V gene end was trimmed by 5 bases and the J gene end by 1 base; junction bases not matched to a gene: 1.

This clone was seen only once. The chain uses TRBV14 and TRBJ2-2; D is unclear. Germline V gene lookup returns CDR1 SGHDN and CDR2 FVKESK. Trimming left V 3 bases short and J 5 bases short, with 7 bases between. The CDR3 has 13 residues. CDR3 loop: CASSQVKTGELFF. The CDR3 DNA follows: TGTGCCAGCAGCCAGGTTAAGACCGGGGAGCTGTTTTTT.

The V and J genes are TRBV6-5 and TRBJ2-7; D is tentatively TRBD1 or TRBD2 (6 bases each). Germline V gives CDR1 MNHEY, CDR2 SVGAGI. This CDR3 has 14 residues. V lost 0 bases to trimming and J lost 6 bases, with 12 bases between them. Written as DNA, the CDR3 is TGTGCCAGCAGTTACTCCCGAGGGGGGAGCGAGCAGTACTTC. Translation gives CASSYSRGGSEQYF.

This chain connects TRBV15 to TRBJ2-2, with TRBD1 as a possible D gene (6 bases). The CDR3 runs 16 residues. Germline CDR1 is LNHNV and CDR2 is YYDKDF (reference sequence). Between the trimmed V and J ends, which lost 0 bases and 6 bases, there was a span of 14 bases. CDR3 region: CATSRDPIRTAGELFF. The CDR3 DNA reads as TGTGCCACCAGCAGAGACCCGATAAGGACAGCCGGGGAGCTGTTTTTT.

CDR3 region: CASIPGGLAGINEQFF. In nucleotides, the CDR3 is TGCGCCAGCATCCCCGGGGGGCTAGCGGGGATAAATGAGCAGTTCTTC. The gene calls are TRBV5-1 and TRBJ2-1; 9 bases are shared with TRBD2. This CDR3 contains 16 residues. Unmatched junction bases numbered 14, after V lost 6 bases and J lost 7 bases. Germline CDR1 and CDR2: SGHRS and YFSETQ.

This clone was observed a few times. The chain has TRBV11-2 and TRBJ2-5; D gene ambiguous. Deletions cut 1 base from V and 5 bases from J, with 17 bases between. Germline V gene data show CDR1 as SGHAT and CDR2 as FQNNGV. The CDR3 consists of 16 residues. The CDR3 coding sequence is TGTGCCAGCAGCTTAGGCTCCGGATCCGGGCGCGAGACCCAGTACTTC. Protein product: CASSLGSGSGRETQYF.

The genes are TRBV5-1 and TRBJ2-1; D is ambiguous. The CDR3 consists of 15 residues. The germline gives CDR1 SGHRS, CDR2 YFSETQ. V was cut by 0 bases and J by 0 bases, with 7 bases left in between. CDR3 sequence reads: CASSLVHNSYNEQFF. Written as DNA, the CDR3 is TGCGCCAGCAGCTTGGTCCACAACTCCTACAATGAGCAGTTCTTC.

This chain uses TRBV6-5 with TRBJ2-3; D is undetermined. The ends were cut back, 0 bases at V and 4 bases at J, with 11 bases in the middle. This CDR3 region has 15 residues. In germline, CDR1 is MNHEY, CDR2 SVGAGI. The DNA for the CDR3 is TGTGCCAGCAGTTACTCGGTGGTTGGGGCAGATACGCAGTATTTT. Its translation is CASSYSVVGADTQYF.

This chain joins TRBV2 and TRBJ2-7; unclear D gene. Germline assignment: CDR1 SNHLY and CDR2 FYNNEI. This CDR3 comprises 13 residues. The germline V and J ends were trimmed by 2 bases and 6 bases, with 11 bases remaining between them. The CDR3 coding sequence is TGTGCCAGCAGTGAATGGGGTAAGGGCGAGCAGTACTTC. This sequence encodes CASSEWGKGEQYF.

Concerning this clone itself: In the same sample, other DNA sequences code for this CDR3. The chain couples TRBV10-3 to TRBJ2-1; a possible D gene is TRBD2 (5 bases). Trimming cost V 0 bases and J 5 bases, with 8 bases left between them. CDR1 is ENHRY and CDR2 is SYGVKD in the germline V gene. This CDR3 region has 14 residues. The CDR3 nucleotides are TGTGCCATCAGTGAGTCGGGAGTACACAATGAGCAGTTCTTC. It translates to CAISESGVHNEQFF.

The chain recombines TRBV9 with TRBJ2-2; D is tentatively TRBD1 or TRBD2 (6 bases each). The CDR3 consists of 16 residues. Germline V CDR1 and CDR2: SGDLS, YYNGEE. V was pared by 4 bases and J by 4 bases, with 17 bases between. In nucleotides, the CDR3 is TGTGCCAGCAGCCCGTGGGGGGCGGGGCTCACCGGGGAGCTGTTTTTT. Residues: CASSPWGAGLTGELFF. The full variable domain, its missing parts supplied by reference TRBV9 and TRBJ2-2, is DSGVTQTPKHLITATGQRVTLRCSPRSGDLSVYWYQQSLDQGLQFLIQYYNGEERAKGNILERFSAQQFPDLHSELNLSSLELGDSALYFCASSPWGAGLTGELFFGEGSRLTVL.

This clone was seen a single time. This CDR3 is CASSFTGRGVYTGELFF. As DNA, the CDR3 is TGTGCCAGCAGCTTCACAGGGAGGGGGGTATACACCGGGGAGCTGTTTTTT. This rearrangement joins TRBV11-2 to TRBJ2-2; D possibly corresponds to TRBD2 (7 bases). The CDR3 totals 17 residues. Germline V CDR1 and CDR2: SGHAT, FQNNGV. Deletions cut 3 bases from V and 3 bases from J, with 17 bases between.